This T cell receptor beta chain was recorded in a study of T cells in Graves' hyperthyroidism and ophthalmopathy (dated by TCRdb to between 2019 and 2020). Study-wide context: Peripheral blood samples were taken at the time of initial diagnosis, prior to any treatment. A discovery cohort of approximately 97 patients, 43 with Graves' ophthalmopathy and approximately 57 with stable Graves' hyperthyroidism, was used to find distinguishing TCR V-J signatures. An independent validation cohort of under 20 hyperthyroidism patients and 17 patients who later progressed to ophthalmopathy tested prospective prediction of ophthalmopathy. The roughly 99 discovery patients were divided at random into training and test sets in a 7:3 ratio. In six Graves' hyperthyroidism patients, the study also compared T-cell repertoires from thyroid tissue with T-cell repertoires from blood. Following sampling, methimazole starting at 30 mg daily was given to hyperthyroidism patients, and high-dose intravenous methylprednisolone was given to ophthalmopathy patients. The paper reports TCR Vbeta CDR3 sequencing of 140 or so peripheral blood samples: some 41 ophthalmopathy, under 85 hyperthyroidism and around 17 progressor patients. The study at large found these results: During validation, the model predicted progression to ophthalmopathy a median of approximately six months ahead of onset, with approximately 70% sensitivity and almost 75% specificity. Ophthalmopathy was separated from stable hyperthyroidism by a 13 V-J signature model, with just over 85% sensitivity and approximately 84% specificity obtained in cross-validation and 80%/75% obtained in testing. No statistical method was used to fix the sample size in advance, and group allocation was not hidden from the investigators. Blood samples also contained most of the expanded thyroid clonotypes (frequency above 0.001), which suggests that blood repertoires may reflect thyroid immune responses.

A patient counted as having stable Graves' hyperthyroidism if no progression to ophthalmopathy occurred over 18 months of follow-up. Hyperthyroidism patients were newly diagnosed, with disease duration under 2 months, and aged 18 to 65 years. Exclusion was applied to patients with uncontrolled infections, other autoimmune diseases, pregnancy or lactation. Clinical symptoms, serum thyroxine and TRAb, thyroid ultrasound, and orbital computed tomography formed the basis for the diagnoses. Ficoll-Paque density gradient centrifugation was used to isolate PBMCs from about 10 ml of fresh peripheral blood. Trizol reagent was used to extract total RNA, and RNA quality was then checked on an Agilent 2100 Bioanalyzer. TCR beta CDR3 regions were amplified from RNA transcripts. A first-round RT-PCR of the TCR CDR3 used the HTBI primer set with the Qiagen OneStep RT-PCR kit. Libraries were constructed in a second round of multiplex PCR, after which size selection and purification were carried out. Libraries were sequenced paired-end with 100 bp reads on an Illumina HiSeq2000. Per the original workflow: SOAPnuke was used to process the raw data, removing reads that contained adapters or uncalled bases, had a mean Phred below 15, or lacked an exact match to the constant primer or identifier. High-quality paired reads were merged using COPE v1.2.5, and each unique nucleotide sequence was defined as a clonotype. MiTCR v1.1 was used to align clonotypes to the IMGT TRBV, TRBD and TRBJ reference segments. Only V-J combinations with frequency above 0.0001, covering approximately 99% of repertoires, were analysed. The TCS score was defined as the ratio of F50 (clonal expansion) to E x V (chaos), calculated using BLOSUM62-based TCRdist between CDR3 peptides within each V-J. Welch's t-statistics and random forest reduced fewer than 550 V-J features to some 14, which were used in a naive Bayes classifier (R e1071). The public reads were reanalyzed by TCRdb: fastp trimming at Q25, MiXCR alignment, in-frame beta chains only. Rows are combined by CDR3 protein, so each entry shows the most common genes and DNA. These V and J calls derive from TCRdb rather than the authors' analysis. The sample has 300,000 to 450,000 distinct CDR3 sequences on record, roughly 25% of them singletons. The ten largest make up roughly 70% of the sample.

Trimming costs V 0 bases and J 6 bases, and their ends lie 9 bases apart. Sequences DFQATT (CDR1) and SNEGSKA (CDR2) are obtained from the germline V gene (reference sequence). The CDR3 holds 13 amino acids from the cysteine to the phenylalanine. CDR3 DNA only is kept here, 39 bases in frame from base 1. This clonotype was found a few times. It lacks a known antigen. One base away there is no much larger clone; base qualities are not given. The TCR sequence derives from a middle-aged man with Graves' hyperthyroidism. The sequence is built from TRBV20-1 and TRBJ2-1, with the D segment possibly TRBD1 or TRBD2, each aligning over 5 bases. Source material: blood. The nucleotides read TGCAGTGCTAGAGAGGGACGAGTCAATGAGCAGTTCTTC. Its translation reads: CSAREGRVNEQFF.